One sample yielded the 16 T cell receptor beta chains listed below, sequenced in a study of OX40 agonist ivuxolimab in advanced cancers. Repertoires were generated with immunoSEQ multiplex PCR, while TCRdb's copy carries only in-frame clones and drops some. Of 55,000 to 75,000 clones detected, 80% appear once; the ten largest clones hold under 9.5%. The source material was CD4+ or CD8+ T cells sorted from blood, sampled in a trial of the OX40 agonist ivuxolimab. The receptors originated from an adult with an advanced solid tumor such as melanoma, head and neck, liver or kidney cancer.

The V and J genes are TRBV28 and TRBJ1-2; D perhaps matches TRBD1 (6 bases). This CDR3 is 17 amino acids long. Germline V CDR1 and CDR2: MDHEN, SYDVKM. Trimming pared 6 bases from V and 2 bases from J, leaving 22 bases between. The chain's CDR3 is CASRTILGGGSNYGYTF. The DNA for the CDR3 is TGTGCCAGCAGGACAATTTTAGGGGGGGGCTCGAACTATGGCTACACCTTC.

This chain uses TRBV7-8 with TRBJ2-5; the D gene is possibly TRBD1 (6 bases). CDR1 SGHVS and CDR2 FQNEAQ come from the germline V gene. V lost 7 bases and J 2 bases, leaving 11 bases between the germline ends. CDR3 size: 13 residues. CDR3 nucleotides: TGTGCCAGCACACAGGGACGGCAAGAGACCCAGTACTTC. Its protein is CASTQGRQETQYF.

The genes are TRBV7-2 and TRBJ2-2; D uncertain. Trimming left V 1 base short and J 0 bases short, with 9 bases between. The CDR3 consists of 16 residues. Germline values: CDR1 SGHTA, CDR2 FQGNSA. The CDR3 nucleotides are TGTGCCAGCAGCTTAGGAACCCGCGCGAACACCGGGGAGCTGTTTTTT. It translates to CASSLGTRANTGELFF. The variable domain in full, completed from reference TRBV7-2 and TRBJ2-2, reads GAGVSQSPSNKVTEKGKDVELRCDPISGHTALYWYRQSLGQGLEFLIYFQGNSAPDKSGLPSDRFSAERTGGSVSTLTIQRTQQEDSAVYLCASSLGTRANTGELFFGEGSRLTVL.

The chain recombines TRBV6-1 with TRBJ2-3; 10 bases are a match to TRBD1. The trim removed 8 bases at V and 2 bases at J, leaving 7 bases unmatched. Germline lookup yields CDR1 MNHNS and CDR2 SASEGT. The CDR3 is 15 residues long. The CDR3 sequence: CASPPGTGDTDTQYF. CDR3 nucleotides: TGTGCCAGCCCTCCCGGGACAGGGGACACAGATACGCAGTATTTT.

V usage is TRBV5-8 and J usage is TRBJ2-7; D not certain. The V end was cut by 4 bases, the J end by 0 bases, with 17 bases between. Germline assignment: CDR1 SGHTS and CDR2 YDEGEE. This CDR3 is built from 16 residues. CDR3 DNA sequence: TGTGCCAGCAGCGGGGTATATGTTCTTAGCTCCTACGAGCAGTACTTC. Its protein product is CASSGVYVLSSYEQYF.

The CDR3 spells CASSTRAGQAADTQYF. CDR3 DNA sequence: TGTGCCAGCAGCACGAGGGCTGGGCAGGCTGCAGATACGCAGTATTTT. V and J are TRBV5-4 and TRBJ2-3, with D possibly TRBD2 on 5 matching bases. V was cut by 4 bases and J by 4 bases, with 19 bases left in between. The CDR3 extends over 16 amino acids. The germline gives CDR1 SGHNT, CDR2 YYREEE (reference sequence). Combining the CDR3 with reference TRBV5-4 and TRBJ2-3 gives the whole variable domain ETGVTQSPTHLIKTRGQQVTLRCSSQSGHNTVSWYQQALGQGPQFIFQYYREEENGRGNFPPRFSGLQFPNYSSELNVNALELDDSALYLCASSTRAGQAADTQYFGPGTRLTVL.

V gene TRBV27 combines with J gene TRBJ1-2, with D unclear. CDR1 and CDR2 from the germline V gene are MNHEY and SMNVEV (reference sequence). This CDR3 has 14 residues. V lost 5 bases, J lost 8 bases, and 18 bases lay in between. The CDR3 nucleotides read TGTGCCAGCAGTAGTCCGGGCCAATTCTGGGGCTACACCTTC. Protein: CASSSPGQFWGYTF.

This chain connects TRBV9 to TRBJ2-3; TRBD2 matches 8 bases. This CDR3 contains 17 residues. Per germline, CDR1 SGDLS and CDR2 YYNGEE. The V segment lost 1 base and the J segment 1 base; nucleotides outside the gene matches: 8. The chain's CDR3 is CASSVWRATSGTDTQYF. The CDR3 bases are TGTGCCAGCAGCGTATGGCGGGCGACTAGCGGCACAGATACGCAGTATTTT.

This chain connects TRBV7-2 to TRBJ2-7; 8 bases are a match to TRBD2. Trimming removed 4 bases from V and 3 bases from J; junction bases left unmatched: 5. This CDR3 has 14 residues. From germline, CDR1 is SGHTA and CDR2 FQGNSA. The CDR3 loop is CASSSREGGYEQYF. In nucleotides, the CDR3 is TGTGCCAGCAGCTCCCGGGAGGGGGGCTACGAGCAGTACTTC.

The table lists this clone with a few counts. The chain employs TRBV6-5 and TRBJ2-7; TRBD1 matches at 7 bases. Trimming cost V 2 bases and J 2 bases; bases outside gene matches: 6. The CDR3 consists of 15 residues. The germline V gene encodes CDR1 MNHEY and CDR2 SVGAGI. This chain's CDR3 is CASSYDGTETYEQYF. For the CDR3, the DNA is TGTGCCAGCAGTTACGATGGGACAGAGACCTACGAGCAGTACTTC.

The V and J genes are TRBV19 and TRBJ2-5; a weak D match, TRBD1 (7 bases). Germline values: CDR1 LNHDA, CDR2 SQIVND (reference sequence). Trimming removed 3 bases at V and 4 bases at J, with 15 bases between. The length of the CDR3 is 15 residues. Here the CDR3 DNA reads TGTGCCAGTAGTATGGGAGGAGGGGGCTTAGAGACCCAGTACTTC. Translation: CASSMGGGGLETQYF.

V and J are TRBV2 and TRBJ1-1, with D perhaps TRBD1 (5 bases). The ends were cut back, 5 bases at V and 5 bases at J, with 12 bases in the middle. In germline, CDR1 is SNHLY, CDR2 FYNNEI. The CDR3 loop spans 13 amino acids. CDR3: CASSIGGRTEAFF. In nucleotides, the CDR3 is TGTGCCAGCAGTATTGGGGGGAGGACTGAAGCTTTCTTT.

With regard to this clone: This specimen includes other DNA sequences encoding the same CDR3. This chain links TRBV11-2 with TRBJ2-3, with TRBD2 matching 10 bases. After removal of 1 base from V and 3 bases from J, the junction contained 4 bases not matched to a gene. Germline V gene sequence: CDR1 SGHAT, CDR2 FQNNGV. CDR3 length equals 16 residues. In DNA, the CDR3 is TGTGCCAGCAGCTTAGGGACTAGCGGCCCTACAGATACGCAGTATTTT. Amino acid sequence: CASSLGTSGPTDTQYF.

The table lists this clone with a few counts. The CDR3 sequence is CASSSRTGANTGELFF. The CDR3, as DNA: TGTGCCAGCAGCTCCCGGACAGGGGCGAACACCGGGGAGCTGTTTTTT. The rearrangement uses TRBV9 and TRBJ2-2, with TRBD1 identical over 9 bases. Germline CDR1 SGDLS, CDR2 YYNGEE. This CDR3 has 16 amino acids. V dropped 4 bases and J dropped 0; count of bases not matched to a gene: 4.

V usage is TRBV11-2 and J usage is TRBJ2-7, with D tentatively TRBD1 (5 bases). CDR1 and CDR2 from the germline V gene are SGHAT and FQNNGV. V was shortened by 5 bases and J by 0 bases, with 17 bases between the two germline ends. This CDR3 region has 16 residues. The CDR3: CASSPIKGHLSYEQYF. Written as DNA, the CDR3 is TGTGCCAGCAGCCCTATTAAGGGGCATCTCTCCTACGAGCAGTACTTC.

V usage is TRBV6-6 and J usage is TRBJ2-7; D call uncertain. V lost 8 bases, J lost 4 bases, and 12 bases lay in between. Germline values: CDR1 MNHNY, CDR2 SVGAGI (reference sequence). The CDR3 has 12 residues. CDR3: CASAQTSYEQYF. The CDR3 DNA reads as TGTGCCAGCGCGCAGACCTCTTACGAGCAGTACTTC.